The clone carrying this T cell receptor beta chain was detected once. The target antigen is unknown. The record originates from a study of T cell repertoires in cytomegalovirus infection. Whole-study context: CMV infection plus the matching HLA type was flagged by public TCR beta signatures.

Study outcomes and limitations: Clonotypes of TCR beta that were HLA-C-restricted and CMV-specific dominated the ex vivo response.

V dropped 6 bases and J dropped 0 bases, with 12 bases sitting between them. The CDR3 totals 14 residues. CDR1 and CDR2 from the germline V gene are WNHNN and SYGVQD (reference sequence). TCRdb called the reads again in MiXCR, with one record for every CDR3 protein. The repertoire includes some 390,000 distinct CDR3 sequences, around a sixth of them detected once, and 7.5% to 9.5% sits in the top ten. The genes are TRBV10-1 and TRBJ2-7; the D gene is possibly TRBD2 (6 bases). This receptor was taken from a human donor in good health (CMV status not recorded). Some clones in this sample may be carry-over from other donors' samples. The specimen was PBMCs. This CDR3 reads CASSPGLPSYEQYF. CDR3 coding DNA: TGCGCCAGCAGCCCGGGACTTCCCTCCTACGAGCAGTACTTC.